This T cell receptor (beta chain) was documented in a study of control samples from healthy donors and cancer patients (dated by TCRdb to 2018 to 2021). For this clone: Its antigen is not yet known. No per-base quality is available; no much larger clone lies one base away.

The library was built by means of the immunoSEQ multiplex PCR assay. TCRdb holds this immuneACCESS table with in-frame rearrangements only. Some clones are missing; in checked studies, unresolved V genes explain under half, and the rest has no known cause. Present in this sample are roughly 130,000 clones, about 93% of which were seen just once. The ten largest clones capture around 1.8% of the sample. The CDR3 runs 15 amino acids, cysteine and phenylalanine included. CDR3 DNA only is kept here, 45 bases in frame from base 1. At the junction V is shortened by 6 bases and J by 2 bases, with 18 bases in between. Taken from the germline V gene, the CDR1 and CDR2 loops are SQVTM and ANQGSEA.

The rearranged chain carries TRBV29-1 and TRBJ2-3, with the D call perhaps TRBD1 or TRBD2, as 7 bases match in each case. Input material: PBMCs. The source is a man aged 45-60 years with head and neck cancer. In nucleotides, the sequence is TGCAGCGTCTCAGGGGGGGGACACTCCACAGATACGCAGTATTTT. Its amino acids are CSVSGGGHSTDTQYF.